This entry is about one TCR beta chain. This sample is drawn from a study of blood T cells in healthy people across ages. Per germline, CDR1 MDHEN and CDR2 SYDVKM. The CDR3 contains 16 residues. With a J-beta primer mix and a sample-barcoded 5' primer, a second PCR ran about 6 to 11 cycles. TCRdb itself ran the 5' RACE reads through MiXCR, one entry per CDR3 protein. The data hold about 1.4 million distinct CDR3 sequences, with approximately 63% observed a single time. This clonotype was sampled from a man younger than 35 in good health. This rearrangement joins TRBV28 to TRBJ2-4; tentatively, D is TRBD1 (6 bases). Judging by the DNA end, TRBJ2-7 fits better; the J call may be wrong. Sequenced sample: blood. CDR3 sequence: CASSLTGQSRPYEQYF. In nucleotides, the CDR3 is TGTGCCAGCAGTCTAACCGGACAGTCGAGACCCTACGAGCAGTACTTC.